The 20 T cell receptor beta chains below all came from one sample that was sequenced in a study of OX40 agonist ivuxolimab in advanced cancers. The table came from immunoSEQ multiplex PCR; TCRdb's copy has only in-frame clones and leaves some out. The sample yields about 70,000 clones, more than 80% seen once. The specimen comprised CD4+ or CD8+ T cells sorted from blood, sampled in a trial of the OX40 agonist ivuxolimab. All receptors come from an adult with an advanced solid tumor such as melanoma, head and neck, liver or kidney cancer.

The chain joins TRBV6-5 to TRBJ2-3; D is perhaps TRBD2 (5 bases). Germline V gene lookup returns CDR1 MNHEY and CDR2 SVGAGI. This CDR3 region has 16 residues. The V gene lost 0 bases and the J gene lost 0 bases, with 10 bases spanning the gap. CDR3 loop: CASSYSTRTSTDTQYF. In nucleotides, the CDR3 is TGTGCCAGCAGTTACTCCACTAGGACTAGCACAGATACGCAGTATTTT.

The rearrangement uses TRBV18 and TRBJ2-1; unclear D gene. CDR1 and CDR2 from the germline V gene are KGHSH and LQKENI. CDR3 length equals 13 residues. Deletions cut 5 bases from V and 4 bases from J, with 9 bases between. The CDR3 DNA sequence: TGTGCCAGCTCATCCTCCCCTTACAATGAGCAGTTCTTC. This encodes CASSSSPYNEQFF.

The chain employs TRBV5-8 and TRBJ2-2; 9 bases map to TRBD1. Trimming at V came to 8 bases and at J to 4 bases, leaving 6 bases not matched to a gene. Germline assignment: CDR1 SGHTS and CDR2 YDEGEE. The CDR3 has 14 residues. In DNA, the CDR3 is TGTGCCAGTCGGGACAGGGCGGGCACCGGGGAGCTGTTTTTT. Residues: CASRDRAGTGELFF.

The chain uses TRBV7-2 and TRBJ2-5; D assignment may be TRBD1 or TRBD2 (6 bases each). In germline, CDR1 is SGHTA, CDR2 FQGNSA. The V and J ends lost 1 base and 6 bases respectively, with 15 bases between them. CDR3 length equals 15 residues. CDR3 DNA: TGTGCCAGCAGCTTAGGGGGGGCCTCGCGAAAGACCCAGTACTTC. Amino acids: CASSLGGASRKTQYF.

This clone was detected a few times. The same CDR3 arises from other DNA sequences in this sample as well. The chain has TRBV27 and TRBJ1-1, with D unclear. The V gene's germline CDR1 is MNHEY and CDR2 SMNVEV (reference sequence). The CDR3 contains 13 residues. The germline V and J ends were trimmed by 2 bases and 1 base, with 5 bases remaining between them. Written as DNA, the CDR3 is TGTGCCAGCAGTTTAGCCGCGAACACTGAAGCTTTCTTT. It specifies CASSLAANTEAFF.

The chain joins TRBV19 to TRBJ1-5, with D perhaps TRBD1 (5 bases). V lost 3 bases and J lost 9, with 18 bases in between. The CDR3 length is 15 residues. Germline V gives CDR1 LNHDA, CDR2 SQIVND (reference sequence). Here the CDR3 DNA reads TGTGCCAGTAGTATTAAAGGCCTCCAGGGCGGGCCCCAGCATTTT. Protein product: CASSIKGLQGGPQHF.

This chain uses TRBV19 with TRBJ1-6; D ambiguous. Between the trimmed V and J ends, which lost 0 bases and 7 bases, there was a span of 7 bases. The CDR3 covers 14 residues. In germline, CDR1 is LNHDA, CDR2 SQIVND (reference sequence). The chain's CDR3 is CASSIDGSNSPLHF. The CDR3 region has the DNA TGTGCCAGTAGTATAGATGGGTCCAATTCACCCCTCCACTTT.

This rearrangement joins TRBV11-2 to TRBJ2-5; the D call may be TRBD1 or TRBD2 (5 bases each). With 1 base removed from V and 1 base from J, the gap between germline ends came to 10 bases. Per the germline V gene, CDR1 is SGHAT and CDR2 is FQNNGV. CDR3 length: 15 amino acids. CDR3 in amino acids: CASSLAGSTQETQYF. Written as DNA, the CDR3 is TGTGCCAGCAGCTTAGCAGGGAGTACCCAAGAGACCCAGTACTTC.

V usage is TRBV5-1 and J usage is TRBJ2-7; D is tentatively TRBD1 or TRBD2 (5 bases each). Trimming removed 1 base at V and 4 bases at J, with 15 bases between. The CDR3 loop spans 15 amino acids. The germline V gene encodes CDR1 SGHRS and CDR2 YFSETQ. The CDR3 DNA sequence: TGCGCCAGCAGCTTGCCCAGGGAGCCCACTTACGAGCAGTACTTC. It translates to CASSLPREPTYEQYF.

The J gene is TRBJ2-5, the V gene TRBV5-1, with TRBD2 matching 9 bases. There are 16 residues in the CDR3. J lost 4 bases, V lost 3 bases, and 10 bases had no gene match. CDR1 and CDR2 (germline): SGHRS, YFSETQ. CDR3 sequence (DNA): TGCGCCAGCAGCTCCGGAGTTGGACTAGCGTCAGAGACCCAGTACTTC. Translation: CASSSGVGLASETQYF.

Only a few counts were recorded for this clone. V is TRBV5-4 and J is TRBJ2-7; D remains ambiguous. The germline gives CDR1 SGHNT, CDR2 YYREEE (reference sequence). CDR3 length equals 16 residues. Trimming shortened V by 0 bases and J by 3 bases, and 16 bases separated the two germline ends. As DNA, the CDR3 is TGTGCCAGCAGCTTGGTCGGCCAGGTAAAACACTACGAGCAGTACTTC. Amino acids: CASSLVGQVKHYEQYF.

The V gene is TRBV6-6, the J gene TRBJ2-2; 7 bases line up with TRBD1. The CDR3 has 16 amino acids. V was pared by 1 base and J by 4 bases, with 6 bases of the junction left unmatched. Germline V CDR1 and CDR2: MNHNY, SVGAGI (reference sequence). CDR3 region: CASSYLTGDGTGELFF. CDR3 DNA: TGTGCCAGCAGTTACTTAACAGGGGACGGCACCGGGGAGCTGTTTTTT.

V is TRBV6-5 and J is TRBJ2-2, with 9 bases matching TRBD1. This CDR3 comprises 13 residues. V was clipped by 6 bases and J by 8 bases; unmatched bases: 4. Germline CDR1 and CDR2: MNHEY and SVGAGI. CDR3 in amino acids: CASRPQGAGELFF. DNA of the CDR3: TGTGCCAGCAGACCACAGGGGGCGGGGGAGCTGTTTTTT.

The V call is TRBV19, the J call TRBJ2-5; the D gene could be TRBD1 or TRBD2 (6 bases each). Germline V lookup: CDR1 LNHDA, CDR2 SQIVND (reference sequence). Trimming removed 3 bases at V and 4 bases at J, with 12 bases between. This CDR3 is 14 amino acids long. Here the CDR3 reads CASSIVGGRETQYF. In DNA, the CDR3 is TGTGCCAGTAGTATCGTGGGGGGCCGAGAGACCCAGTACTTC.

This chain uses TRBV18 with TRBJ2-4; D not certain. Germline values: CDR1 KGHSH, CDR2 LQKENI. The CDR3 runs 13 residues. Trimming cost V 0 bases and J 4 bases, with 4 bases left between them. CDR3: CASSPPLKNIQYF. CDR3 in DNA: TGTGCCAGCTCACCACCGTTGAAAAACATTCAGTACTTC.

The DNA for the CDR3 is TGTGCCAGCAGCCCCGGGACAGAGGGTACGCAGTATTTT. Translating it yields CASSPGTEGTQYF. This chain joins TRBV2 and TRBJ2-3, with 7 nucleotides matching TRBD1. Germline V lookup: CDR1 SNHLY, CDR2 FYNNEI. The CDR3 loop spans 13 amino acids. V shed 6 bases and J 8 bases; nucleotides not matched to a gene: 8.

The chain's CDR3 is CASSPTGLADTQYF. In nucleotides, the CDR3 is TGTGCCAGCAGCCCGACAGGGCTCGCAGATACGCAGTATTTT. The chain has TRBV27 and TRBJ2-3; TRBD1 matches at 7 bases. The CDR3 is made up of 14 amino acids. The junction had 7 bases not matched to a gene; V was cut back by 6 bases and J by 4 bases. Germline V gene lookup returns CDR1 MNHEY and CDR2 SMNVEV (reference sequence).

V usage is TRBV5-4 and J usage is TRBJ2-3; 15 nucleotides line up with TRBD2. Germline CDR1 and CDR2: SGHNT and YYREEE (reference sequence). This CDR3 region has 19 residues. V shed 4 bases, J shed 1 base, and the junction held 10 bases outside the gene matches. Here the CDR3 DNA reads TGTGCCAGCAGCCCAGCCGGACTAGCGGGGGGGCCGCGCACAGATACGCAGTATTTT. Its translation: CASSPAGLAGGPRTDTQYF.

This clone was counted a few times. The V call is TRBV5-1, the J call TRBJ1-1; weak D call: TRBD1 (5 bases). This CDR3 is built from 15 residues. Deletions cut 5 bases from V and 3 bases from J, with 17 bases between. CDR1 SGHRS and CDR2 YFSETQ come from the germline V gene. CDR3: CASRPGDGVHTEAFF. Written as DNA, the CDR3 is TGCGCCAGCAGGCCGGGGGACGGTGTGCACACTGAAGCTTTCTTT.

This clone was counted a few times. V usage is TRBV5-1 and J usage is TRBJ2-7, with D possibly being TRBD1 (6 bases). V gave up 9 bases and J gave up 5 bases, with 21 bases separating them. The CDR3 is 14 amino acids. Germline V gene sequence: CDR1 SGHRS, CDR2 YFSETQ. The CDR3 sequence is CATATVGRTDEQYF. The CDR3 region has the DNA TGCGCCACCGCGACAGTGGGGCGGACAGACGAGCAGTACTTC.